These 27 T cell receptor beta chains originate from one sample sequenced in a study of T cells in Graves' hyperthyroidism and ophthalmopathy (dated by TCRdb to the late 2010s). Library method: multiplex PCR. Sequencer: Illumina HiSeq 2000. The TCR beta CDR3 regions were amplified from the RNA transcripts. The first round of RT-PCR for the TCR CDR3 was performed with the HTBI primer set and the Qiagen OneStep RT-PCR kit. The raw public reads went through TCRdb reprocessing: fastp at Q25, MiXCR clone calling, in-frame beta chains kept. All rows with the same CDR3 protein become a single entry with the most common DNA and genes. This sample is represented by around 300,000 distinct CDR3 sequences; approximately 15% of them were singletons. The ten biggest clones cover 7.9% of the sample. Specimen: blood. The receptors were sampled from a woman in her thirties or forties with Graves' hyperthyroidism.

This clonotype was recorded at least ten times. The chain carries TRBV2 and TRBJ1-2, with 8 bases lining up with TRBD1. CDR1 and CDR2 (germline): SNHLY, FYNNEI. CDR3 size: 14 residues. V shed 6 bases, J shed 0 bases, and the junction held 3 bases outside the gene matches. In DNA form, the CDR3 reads TGTGCCAGCAGGGGACAGGTTCCTAACTATGGCTACACCTTC. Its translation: CASRGQVPNYGYTF.

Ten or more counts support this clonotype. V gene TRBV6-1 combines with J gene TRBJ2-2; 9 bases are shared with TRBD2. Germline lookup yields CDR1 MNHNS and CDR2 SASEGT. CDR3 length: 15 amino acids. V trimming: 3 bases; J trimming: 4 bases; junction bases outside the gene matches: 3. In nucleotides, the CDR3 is TGTGCCAGCAGTGACCCTAGCGGGATCACCGGGGAGCTGTTTTTT. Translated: CASSDPSGITGELFF.

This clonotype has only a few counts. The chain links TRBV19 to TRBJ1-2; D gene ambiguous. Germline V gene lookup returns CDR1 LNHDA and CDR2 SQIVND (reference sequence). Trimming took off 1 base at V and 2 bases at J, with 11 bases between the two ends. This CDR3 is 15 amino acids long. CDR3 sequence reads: CASSIGGGRNYGYTF. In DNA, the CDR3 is TGTGCCAGTAGTATAGGTGGAGGGCGGAACTATGGCTACACCTTC.

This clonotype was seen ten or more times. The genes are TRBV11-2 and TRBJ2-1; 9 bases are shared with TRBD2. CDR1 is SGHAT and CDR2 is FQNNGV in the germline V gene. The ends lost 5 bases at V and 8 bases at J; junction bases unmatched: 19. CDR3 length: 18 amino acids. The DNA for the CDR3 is TGTGCCAGCAGCGAAGGACGTGGGCGCGGGAGGGCCGCGGATGAGCAGTTCTTC. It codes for CASSEGRGRGRAADEQFF.

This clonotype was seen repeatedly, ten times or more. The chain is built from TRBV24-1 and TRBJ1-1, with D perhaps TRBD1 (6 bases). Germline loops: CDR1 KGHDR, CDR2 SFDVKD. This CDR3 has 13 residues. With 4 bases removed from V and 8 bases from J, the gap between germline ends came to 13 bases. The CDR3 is CATSDPRGTEAFF. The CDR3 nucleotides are TGTGCCACCAGTGACCCGAGAGGGACAGAAGCTTTCTTT.

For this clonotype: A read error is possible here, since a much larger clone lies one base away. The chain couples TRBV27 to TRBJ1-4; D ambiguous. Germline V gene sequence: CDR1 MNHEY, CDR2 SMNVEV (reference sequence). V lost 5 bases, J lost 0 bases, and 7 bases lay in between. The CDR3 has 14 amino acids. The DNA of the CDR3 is TGTGCCAGCAGTGAAGCAGCAACTAATGAAAAACTGTTTTTT. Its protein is CASSEAATNEKLFF.

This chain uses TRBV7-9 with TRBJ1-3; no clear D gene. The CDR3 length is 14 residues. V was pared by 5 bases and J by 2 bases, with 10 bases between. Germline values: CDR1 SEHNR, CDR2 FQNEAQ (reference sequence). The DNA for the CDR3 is TGTGCCAGCAGCCTCGTCGGGGCTGGAAACACCATATATTTT. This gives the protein CASSLVGAGNTIYF.

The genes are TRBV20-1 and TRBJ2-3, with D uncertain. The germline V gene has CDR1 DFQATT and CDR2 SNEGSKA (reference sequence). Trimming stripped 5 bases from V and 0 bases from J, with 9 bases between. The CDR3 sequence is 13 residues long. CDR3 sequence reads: CSAPLISTDTQYF. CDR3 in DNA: TGCAGTGCTCCCTTAATTAGCACAGATACGCAGTATTTT.

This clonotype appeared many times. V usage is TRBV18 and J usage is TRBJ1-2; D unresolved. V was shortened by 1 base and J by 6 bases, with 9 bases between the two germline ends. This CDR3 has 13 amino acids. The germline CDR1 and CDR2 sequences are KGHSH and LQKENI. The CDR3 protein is CASSPRVENGYTF. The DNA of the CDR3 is TGTGCCAGCTCACCACGTGTGGAGAATGGCTACACCTTC.

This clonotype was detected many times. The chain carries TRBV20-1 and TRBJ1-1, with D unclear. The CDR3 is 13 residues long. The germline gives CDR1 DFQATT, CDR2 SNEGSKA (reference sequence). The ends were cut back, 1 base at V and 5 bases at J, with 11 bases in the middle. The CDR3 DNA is TGCAGTGCTAGAGCCGGTGGGGAGACTGAAGCTTTCTTT. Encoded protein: CSARAGGETEAFF.

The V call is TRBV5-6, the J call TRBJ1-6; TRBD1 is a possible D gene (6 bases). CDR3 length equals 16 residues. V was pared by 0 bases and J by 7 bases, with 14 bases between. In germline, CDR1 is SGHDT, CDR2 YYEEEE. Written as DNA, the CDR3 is TGTGCCAGCAGCTTGGATCGGGGGGCGAAGAATTCACCCCTCCACTTT. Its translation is CASSLDRGAKNSPLHF.

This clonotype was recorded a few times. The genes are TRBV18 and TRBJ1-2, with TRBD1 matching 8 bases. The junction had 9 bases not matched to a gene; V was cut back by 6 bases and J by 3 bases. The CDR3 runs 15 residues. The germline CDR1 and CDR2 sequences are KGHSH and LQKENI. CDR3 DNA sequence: TGTGCCAGCTCGTCTTGGACAGGGATGGACTATGGCTACACCTTC. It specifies CASSSWTGMDYGYTF.

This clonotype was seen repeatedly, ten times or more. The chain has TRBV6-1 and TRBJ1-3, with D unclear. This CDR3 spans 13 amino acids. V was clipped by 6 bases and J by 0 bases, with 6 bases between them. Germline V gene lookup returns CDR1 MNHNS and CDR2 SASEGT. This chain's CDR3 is CASRFSSGNTIYF. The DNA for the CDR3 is TGTGCCAGCAGATTCTCCTCTGGAAACACCATATATTTT.

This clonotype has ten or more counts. The CDR3 DNA follows: TGTGCCTGGAGTGTATCTAGACGCAATGAGCAGTTCTTC. This gives the protein CAWSVSRRNEQFF. The chain links TRBV30 to TRBJ2-1; D is undetermined. V shed 0 bases and J shed 6 bases, with 9 bases lying between them. This CDR3 contains 13 residues. Germline V gene sequence: CDR1 GTSNPN, CDR2 SVGIG (reference sequence).

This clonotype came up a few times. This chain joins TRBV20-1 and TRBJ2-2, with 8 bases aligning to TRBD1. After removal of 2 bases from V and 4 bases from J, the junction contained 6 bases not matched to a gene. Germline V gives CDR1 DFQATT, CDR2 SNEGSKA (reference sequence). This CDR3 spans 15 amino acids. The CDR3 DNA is TGCAGTGCTAGAACCTTGGACAGGGCCACCGGGGAGCTGTTTTTT. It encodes CSARTLDRATGELFF.

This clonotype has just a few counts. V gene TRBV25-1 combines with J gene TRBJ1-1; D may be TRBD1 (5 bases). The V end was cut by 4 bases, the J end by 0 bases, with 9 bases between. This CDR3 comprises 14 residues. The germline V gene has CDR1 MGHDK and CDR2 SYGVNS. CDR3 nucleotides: TGTGCCAGCAGTGTCCAGGGTGTGAACACTGAAGCTTTCTTT. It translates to CASSVQGVNTEAFF. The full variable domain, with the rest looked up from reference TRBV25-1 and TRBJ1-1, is EADIYQTPRYLVIGTGKKITLECSQTMGHDKMYWYQQDPGMELHLIHYSYGVNSTEKGDLSSESTVSRIRTEHFPLTLESARPSHTSQYLCASSVQGVNTEAFFGQGTRLTVV.

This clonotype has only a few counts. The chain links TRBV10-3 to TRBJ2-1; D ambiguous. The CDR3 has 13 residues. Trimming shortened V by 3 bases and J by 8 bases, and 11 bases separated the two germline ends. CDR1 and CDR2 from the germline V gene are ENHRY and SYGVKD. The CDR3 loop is CAISDSGWDEQFF. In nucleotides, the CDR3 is TGTGCCATCAGTGATTCTGGGTGGGATGAGCAGTTCTTC.

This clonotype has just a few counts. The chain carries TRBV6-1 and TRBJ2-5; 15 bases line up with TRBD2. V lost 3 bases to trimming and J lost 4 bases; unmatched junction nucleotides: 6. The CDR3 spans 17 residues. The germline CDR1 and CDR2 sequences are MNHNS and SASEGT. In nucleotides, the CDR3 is TGTGCCAGCAGTGACGGACTAGCGGGAGGGCGGGGAGAGACCCAGTACTTC. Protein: CASSDGLAGGRGETQYF.

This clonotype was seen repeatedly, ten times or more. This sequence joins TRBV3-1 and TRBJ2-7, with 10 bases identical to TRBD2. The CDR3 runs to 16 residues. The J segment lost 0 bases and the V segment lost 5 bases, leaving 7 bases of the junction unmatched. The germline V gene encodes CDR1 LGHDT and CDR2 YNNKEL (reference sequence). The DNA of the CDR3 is TGTGCCAGCAGCGCTAGGACTAGCGGTGCCTCCTACGAGCAGTACTTC. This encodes CASSARTSGASYEQYF.

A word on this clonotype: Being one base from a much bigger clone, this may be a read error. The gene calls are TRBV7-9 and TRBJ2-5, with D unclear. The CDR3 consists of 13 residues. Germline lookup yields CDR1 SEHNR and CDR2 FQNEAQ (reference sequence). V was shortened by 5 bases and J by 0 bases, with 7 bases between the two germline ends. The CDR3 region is CASSGRNQETQYF. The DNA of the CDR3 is TGTGCCAGCAGCGGACGGAACCAAGAGACCCAGTACTTC.

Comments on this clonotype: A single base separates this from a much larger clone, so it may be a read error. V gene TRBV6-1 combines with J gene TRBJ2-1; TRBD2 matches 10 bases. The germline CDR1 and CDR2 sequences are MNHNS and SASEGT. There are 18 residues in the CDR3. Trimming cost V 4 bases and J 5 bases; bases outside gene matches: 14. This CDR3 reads CASSGIPGLARGHNEQFF. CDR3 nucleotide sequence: TGTGCCAGCAGTGGCATACCGGGACTAGCGAGAGGCCACAATGAGCAGTTCTTC.

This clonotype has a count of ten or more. The CDR3 DNA sequence: TGTGCCACCGAAGGGGGACCGAACACTGAAGCTTTCTTT. Translated, it gives CATEGGPNTEAFF. The chain combines TRBV6-1 with TRBJ1-1, with D perhaps matching TRBD1 (6 bases). This CDR3 spans 13 amino acids. Trimming stripped 10 bases from V and 1 base from J, with 13 bases between. Germline V gives CDR1 MNHNS, CDR2 SASEGT.

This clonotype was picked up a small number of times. Here the CDR3 DNA reads TGTGCCAGTAGTATGCCGGGCGGGGAGCTGTTTTTT. Protein product: CASSMPGGELFF. This chain uses TRBV19 with TRBJ2-2; D uncertain. Germline CDR1 LNHDA, CDR2 SQIVND (reference sequence). The V gene lost 3 bases and the J gene lost 7 bases, with 6 bases spanning the gap. This CDR3 region has 12 residues. The variable domain in full, with the rest retrieved from reference TRBV19 and TRBJ2-2, is DGGITQSPKYLFRKEGQNVTLSCEQNLNHDAMYWYRQDPGQGLRLIYYSQIVNDFQKGDIAEGYSVSREKKESFPLTVTSAQKNPTAFYLCASSMPGGELFFGEGSRLTVL.

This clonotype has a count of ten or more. The CDR3 spells CASSRGTPPTGELFF. In nucleotides, the CDR3 is TGTGCCAGCAGCCGCGGGACCCCACCAACCGGGGAGCTGTTTTTT. V usage is TRBV3-1 and J usage is TRBJ2-2; D perhaps matches TRBD2 (6 bases). CDR1 is LGHDT, CDR2 YNNKEL, per germline (reference sequence). The CDR3 has 15 amino acids. V was shortened by 4 bases and J by 5 bases, with 14 bases between the two germline ends.

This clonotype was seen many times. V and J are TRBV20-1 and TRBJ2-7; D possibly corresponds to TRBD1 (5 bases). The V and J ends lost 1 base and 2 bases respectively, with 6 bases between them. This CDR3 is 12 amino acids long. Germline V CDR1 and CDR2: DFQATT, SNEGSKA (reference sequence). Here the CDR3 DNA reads TGCAGTGCTAGAGGACAGACCTACGAGCAGTACTTC. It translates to CSARGQTYEQYF.

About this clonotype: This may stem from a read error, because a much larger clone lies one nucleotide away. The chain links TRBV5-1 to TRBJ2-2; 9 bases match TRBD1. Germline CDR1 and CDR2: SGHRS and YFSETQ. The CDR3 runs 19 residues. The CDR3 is CASGLDLEGQGTNTGELFF. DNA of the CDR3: TGCGCCAGCGGCTTGGACCTGGAGGGACAGGGTACCAACACCGGGGAGCTGTTTTTT. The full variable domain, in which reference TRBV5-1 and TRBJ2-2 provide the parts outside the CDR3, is KAGVTQTPRYLIKTRGQQVTLSCSPISGHRSVSWYQQTPGQGLQFLFEYFSETQRNKGNFPGRFSGRQFSNSRSEMNVSTLELGDSALYLCASGLDLEGQGTNTGELFFGEGSRLTVL.

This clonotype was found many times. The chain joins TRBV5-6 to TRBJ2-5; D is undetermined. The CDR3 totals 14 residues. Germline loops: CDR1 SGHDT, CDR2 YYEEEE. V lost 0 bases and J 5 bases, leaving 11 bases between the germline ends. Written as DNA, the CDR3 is TGTGCCAGCAGCTTGGGTAAGGGCCGGGAGACCCAGTACTTC. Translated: CASSLGKGRETQYF.